What follows describes a single TCR beta chain. The data derive from a study of blood T cell repertoires in COVID-19. Across the whole study: The United States, Italy and Spain supplied acute and convalescent COVID-19 samples. Sample material is recorded as cDNA or gDNA derived from T cells, B-cell-depleted T cells, or PBMCs.

V was pared by 2 bases and J by 5 bases, with 8 bases of the junction left unmatched. The CDR3 loop spans 15 amino acids. Germline values: CDR1 WSHSY, CDR2 SAAADI. The table came from immunoSEQ multiplex PCR; TCRdb's copy has only in-frame clones and leaves some out. The sample comprises 100,000 to 150,000 clones, around 89% of which are singletons, and more than 1.5% rests with the top ten. Input material: peripheral blood. V gene TRBV10-2 combines with J gene TRBJ2-7; 8 positions match TRBD1. This TCR came from a human donor in a cohort sampled during active COVID-19. The CDR3 bases are TGCGCCAGCAGTGAGATTCCAGGGGGCAAGGACGAGCAGTACTTC. Its protein product is CASSEIPGGKDEQYF.